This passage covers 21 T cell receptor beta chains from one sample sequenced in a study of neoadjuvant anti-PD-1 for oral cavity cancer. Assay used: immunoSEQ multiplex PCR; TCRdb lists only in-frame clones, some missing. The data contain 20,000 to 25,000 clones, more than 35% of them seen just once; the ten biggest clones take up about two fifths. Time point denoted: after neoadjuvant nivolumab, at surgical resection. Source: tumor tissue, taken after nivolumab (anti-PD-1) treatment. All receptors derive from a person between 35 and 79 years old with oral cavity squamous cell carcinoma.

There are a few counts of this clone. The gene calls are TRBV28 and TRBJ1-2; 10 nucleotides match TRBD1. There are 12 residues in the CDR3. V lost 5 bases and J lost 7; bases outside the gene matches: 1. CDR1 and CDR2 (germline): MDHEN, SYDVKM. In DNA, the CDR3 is TGTGCCAGCAGTGGGACAGGGGCTGGCTACACCTTC. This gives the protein CASSGTGAGYTF.

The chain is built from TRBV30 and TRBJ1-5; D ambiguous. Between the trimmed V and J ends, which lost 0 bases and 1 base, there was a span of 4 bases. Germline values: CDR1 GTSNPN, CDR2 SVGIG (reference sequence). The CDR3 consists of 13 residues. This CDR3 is CAWSVQSNQPQHF. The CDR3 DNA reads TGTGCCTGGAGTGTACAGAGCAATCAGCCCCAGCATTTT. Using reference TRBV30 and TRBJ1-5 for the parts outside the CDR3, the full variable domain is SQTIHQWPATLVQPVGSPLSLECTVEGTSNPNLYWYRQAAGRGLQLLFYSVGIGQISSEVPQNLSASRPQDRQFILSSKKLLLSDSGFYLCAWSVQSNQPQHFGDGTRLSIL.

This CDR3 is CASSRTSYPTDTQYF. CDR3 DNA: TGTGCCAGCAGCCGGACTAGTTACCCCACAGATACGCAGTATTTT. The chain links TRBV7-3 to TRBJ2-3, with 7 bases fitting TRBD2. The CDR3 length is 15 residues. V gave up 5 bases and J gave up 2 bases; unmatched junction bases: 7. The germline gives CDR1 SGHTA, CDR2 FQGTGA.

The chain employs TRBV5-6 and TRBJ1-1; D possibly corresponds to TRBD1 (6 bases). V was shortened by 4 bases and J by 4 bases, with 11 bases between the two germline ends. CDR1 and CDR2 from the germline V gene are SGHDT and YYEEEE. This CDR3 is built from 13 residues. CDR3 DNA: TGTGCCAGCAGCCTCCCCAGGGGCACTGAAGCTTTCTTT. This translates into CASSLPRGTEAFF. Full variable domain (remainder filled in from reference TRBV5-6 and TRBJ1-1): DAGVTQSPTHLIKTRGQQVTLRCSPKSGHDTVSWYQQALGQGPQFIFQYYEEEERQRGNFPDRFSGHQFPNYSSELNVNALLLGDSALYLCASSLPRGTEAFFGQGTRLTVV.

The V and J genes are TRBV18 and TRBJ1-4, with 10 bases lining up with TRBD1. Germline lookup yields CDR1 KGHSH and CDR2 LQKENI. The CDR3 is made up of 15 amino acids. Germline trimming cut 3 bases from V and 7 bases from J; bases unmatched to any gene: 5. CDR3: CASSPDRGQTEKLFF. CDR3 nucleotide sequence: TGTGCCAGCTCACCCGACAGGGGGCAAACTGAAAAACTGTTTTTT.

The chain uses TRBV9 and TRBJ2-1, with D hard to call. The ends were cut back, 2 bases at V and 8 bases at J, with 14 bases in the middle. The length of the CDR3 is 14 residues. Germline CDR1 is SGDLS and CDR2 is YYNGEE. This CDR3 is CASSVSAYPDEQFF. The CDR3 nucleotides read TGTGCCAGCAGCGTCTCCGCTTACCCGGATGAGCAGTTCTTC.

This CDR3 is CASSQDPPGHLAGGPHEQYF. DNA of the CDR3: TGCGCCAGCAGCCAAGATCCCCCGGGACACCTAGCGGGGGGGCCACACGAGCAGTACTTC. The chain joins TRBV4-3 to TRBJ2-7, with 12 positions matching TRBD2. This CDR3 region has 20 residues. J lost 5 bases, V lost 0 bases, and 17 bases had no gene match. In germline, CDR1 is LGHNA, CDR2 YSLEER.

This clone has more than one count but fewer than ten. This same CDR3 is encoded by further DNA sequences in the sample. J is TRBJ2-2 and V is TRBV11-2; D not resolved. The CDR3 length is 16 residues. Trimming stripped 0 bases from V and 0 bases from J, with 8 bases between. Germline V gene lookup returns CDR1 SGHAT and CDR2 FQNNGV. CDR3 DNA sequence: TGTGCCAGCAGCTTAGATTCCGGCGCGAACACCGGGGAGCTGTTTTTT. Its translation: CASSLDSGANTGELFF.

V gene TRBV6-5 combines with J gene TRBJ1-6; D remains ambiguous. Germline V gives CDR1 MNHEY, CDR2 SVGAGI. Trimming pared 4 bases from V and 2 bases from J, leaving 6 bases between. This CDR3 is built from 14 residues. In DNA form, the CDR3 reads TGTGCCAGCAGTTTAGGGACCTATAATTCACCCCTCCACTTT. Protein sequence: CASSLGTYNSPLHF.

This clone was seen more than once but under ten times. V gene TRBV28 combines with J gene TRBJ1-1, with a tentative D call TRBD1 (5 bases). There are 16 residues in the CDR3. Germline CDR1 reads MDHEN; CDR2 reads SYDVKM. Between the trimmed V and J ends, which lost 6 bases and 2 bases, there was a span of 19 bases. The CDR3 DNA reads TGTGCCAGCAGCCTGTATCAGGCAGGGACCAACACTGAAGCTTTCTTT. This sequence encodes CASSLYQAGTNTEAFF.

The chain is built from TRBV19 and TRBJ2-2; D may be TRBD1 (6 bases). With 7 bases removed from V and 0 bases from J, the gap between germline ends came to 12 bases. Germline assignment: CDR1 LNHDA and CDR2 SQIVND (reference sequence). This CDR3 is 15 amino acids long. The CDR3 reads CASTGAHANTGELFF. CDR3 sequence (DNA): TGTGCCAGTACAGGGGCCCACGCGAACACCGGGGAGCTGTTTTTT. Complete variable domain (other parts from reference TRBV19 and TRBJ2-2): DGGITQSPKYLFRKEGQNVTLSCEQNLNHDAMYWYRQDPGQGLRLIYYSQIVNDFQKGDIAEGYSVSREKKESFPLTVTSAQKNPTAFYLCASTGAHANTGELFFGEGSRLTVL.

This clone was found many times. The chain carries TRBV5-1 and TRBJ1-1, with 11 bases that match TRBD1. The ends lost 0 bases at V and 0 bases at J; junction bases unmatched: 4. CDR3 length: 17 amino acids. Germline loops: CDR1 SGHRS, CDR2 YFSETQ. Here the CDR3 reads CASSLAGTGGMNTEAFF. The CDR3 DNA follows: TGCGCCAGCAGCTTGGCGGGGACAGGGGGGATGAACACTGAAGCTTTCTTT.

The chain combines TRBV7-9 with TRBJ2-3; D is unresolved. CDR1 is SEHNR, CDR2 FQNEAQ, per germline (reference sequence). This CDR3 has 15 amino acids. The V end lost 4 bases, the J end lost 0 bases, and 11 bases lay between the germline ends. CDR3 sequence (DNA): TGTGCCAGCAGCTCAAAAGCCACTAGCACAGATACGCAGTATTTT. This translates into CASSSKATSTDTQYF.

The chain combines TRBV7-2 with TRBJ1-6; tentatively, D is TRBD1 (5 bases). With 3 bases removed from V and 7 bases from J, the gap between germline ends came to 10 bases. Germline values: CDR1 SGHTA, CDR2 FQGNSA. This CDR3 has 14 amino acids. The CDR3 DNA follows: TGTGCCAGCAGCTTTGGGGGGATGAATTCACCCCTCCACTTT. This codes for CASSFGGMNSPLHF.

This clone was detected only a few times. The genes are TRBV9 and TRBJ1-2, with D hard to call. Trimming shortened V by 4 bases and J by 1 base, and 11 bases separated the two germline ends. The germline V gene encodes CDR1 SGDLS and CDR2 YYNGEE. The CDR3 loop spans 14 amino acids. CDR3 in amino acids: CASSSGGFNYGYTF. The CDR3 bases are TGTGCCAGCAGCTCAGGTGGATTTAACTATGGCTACACCTTC.

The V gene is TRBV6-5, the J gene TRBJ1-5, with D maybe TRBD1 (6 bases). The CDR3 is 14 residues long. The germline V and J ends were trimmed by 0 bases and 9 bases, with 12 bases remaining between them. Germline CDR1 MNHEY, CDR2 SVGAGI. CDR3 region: CASSYSQGRLPQHF. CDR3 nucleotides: TGTGCCAGCAGTTACTCCCAGGGGAGGCTGCCCCAGCATTTT.

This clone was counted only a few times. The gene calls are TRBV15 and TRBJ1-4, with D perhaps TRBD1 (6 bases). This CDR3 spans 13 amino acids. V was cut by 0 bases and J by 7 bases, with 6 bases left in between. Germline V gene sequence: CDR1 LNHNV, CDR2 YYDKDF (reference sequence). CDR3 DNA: TGTGCCACCAGCAGAGACAGGGGTGAAAAACTGTTTTTT. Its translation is CATSRDRGEKLFF.

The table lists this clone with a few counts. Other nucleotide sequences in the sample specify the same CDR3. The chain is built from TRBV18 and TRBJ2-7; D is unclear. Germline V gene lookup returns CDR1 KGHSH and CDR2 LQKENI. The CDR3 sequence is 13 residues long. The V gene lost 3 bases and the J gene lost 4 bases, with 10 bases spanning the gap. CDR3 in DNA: TGTGCCAGCTCACCGTCCGGAGCTTACGAGCAGTACTTC. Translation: CASSPSGAYEQYF. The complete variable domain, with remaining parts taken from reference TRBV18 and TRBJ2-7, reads NAGVMQNPRHLVRRRGQEARLRCSPMKGHSHVYWYRQLPEEGLKFMVYLQKENIIDESGMPKERFSAEFPKEGPSILRIQQVVRGDSAAYFCASSPSGAYEQYFGPGTRLTVT.

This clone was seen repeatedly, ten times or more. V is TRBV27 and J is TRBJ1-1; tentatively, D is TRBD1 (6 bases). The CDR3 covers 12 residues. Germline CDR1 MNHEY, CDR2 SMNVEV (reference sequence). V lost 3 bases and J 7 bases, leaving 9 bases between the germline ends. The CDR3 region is CASSFGGGEAFF. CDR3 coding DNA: TGTGCCAGCAGTTTTGGGGGCGGTGAAGCTTTCTTT.

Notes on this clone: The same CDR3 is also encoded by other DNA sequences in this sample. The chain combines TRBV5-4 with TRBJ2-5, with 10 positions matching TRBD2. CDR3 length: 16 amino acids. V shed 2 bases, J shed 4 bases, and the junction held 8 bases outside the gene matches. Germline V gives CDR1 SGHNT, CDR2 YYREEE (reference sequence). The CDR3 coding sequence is TGTGCCAGCAGCTTAAGGACTAGCGGTGGGGGAGAGACCCAGTACTTC. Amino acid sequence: CASSLRTSGGGETQYF.

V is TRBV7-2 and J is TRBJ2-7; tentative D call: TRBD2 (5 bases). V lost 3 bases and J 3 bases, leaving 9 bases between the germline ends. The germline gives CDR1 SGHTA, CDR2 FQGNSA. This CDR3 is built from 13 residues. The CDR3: CASSFVGLYEQYF. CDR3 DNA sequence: TGTGCCAGCAGCTTCGTTGGACTCTACGAGCAGTACTTC.